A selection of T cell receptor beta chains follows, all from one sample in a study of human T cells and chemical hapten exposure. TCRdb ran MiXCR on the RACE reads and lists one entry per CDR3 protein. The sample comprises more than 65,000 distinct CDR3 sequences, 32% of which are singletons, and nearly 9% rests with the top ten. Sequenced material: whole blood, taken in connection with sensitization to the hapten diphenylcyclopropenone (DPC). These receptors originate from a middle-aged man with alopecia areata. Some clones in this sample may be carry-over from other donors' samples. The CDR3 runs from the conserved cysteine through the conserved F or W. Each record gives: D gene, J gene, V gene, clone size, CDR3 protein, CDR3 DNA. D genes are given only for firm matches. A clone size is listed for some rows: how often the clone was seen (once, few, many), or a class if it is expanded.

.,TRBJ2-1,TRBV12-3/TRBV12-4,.,CASSSLEYNEQFF,TGTGCCAGCAGTTCGCTAGAATACAATGAGCAGTTCTTC
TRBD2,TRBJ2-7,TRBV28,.,CASSFLGLAGIYEQYF,TGTGCCAGCAGTTTTTTGGGACTAGCCGGAATCTACGAGCAGTACTTC
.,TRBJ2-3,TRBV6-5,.,CASSYSRPGGYTDTQYF,TGTGCCAGCAGTTACTCCCGTCCAGGAGGTTACACAGATACGCAGTATTTT
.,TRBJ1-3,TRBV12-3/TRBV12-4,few,CASSNLDSGNTIYF,TGTGCCAGCAGCAATCTAGACTCTGGAAACACCATATATTTT
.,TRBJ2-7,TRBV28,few,CASTPFAGNYEQYF,TGTGCCAGCACCCCCTTTGCAGGGAACTACGAGCAGTACTTC
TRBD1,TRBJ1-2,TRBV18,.,CASSLSQGIYGYTF,TGTGCCAGCTCACTATCACAGGGGATCTATGGCTACACCTTC
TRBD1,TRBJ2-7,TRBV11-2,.,CASSSGTAVEQYF,TGTGCCAGCAGCTCGGGGACAGCTGTGGAGCAGTACTTC
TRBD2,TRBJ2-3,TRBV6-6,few,CASSLPPGRESSDTQYF,TGTGCCAGCAGTTTACCGCCGGGGCGGGAGTCTTCAGATACGCAGTATTTT
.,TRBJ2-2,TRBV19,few,CASSSRAPPSTGELFF,TGTGCCAGTAGTTCGAGAGCCCCCCCGAGCACCGGGGAGCTGTTTTTT
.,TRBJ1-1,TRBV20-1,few,CSASGNTEAFF,TGCAGTGCTAGCGGGAACACTGAAGCTTTCTTT
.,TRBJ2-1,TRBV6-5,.,CASKRGNNEQFF,TGTGCCAGCAAACGTGGAAACAATGAGCAGTTCTTC
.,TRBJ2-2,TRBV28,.,CASTLLRSNTGELFF,TGTGCCAGCACCCTCCTCAGGTCGAACACCGGGGAGCTGTTTTTT
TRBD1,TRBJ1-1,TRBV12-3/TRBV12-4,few,CASSSTGDTEAFF,TGTGCCAGCAGTTCAACAGGGGACACTGAAGCTTTCTTT
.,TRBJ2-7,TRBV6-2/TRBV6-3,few,CASSYGALEQYF,TGTGCCAGCAGTTACGGGGCCTTGGAGCAGTACTTC
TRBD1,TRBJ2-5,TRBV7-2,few,CASGDRVLGTQYF,TGTGCCAGCGGGGACAGGGTTCTAGGGACCCAGTACTTC
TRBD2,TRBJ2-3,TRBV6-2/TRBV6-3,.,CASSSGTSGSDTQYF,TGTGCCAGCAGTTCTGGGACTAGCGGGTCAGATACGCAGTATTTT
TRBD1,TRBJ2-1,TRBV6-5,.,CATQTGQIYNEQFF,TGTGCCACCCAAACGGGACAGATCTACAATGAGCAGTTCTTC
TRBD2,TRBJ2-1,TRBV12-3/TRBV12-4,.,CASSATGGASGSHNEQFF,TGTGCCAGCAGTGCGACCGGGGGGGCTAGCGGGTCCCACAATGAGCAGTTCTTC
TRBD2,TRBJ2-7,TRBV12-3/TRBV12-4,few,CASSARLAGGQEQYF,TGTGCCAGCAGTGCCCGACTAGCGGGAGGGCAAGAGCAGTACTTC
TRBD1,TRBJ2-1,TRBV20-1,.,CSARTGVSYNEQFF,TGCAGTGCCCGGACAGGAGTTTCCTACAATGAGCAGTTCTTC
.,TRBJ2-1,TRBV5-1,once,CASSLGETRGDEQFF,TGCGCCAGCAGCTTGGGAGAAACGAGGGGGGATGAGCAGTTCTTC
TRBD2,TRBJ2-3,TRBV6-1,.,CAIRRLAGEDTQYF,TGTGCCATCCGCCGACTAGCGGGAGAAGATACGCAGTATTTT
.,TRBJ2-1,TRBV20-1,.,CSAWAGSDEQFF,TGCAGTGCCTGGGCCGGCTCGGATGAGCAGTTCTTC
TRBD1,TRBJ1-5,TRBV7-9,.,CASSSYFGTGSGQPQHF,TGTGCCAGCAGCTCCTATTTTGGGACAGGGTCGGGTCAGCCCCAGCATTTT
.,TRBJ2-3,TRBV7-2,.,CASSLIRSTDTQYF,TGTGCCAGCAGCTTAATAAGGAGCACAGATACGCAGTATTTT
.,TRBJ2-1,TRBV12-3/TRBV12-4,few,CASRNRVEQFF,TGTGCCAGCAGAAACCGAGTTGAGCAGTTCTTC
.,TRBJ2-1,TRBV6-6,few,CASSHQGGSDNEQFF,TGTGCCAGCAGCCACCAAGGAGGCTCCGACAATGAGCAGTTCTTC
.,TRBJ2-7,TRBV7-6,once,CASSPNAWDGSYEQYF,TGTGCCAGCAGCCCAAATGCATGGGACGGTTCCTACGAGCAGTACTTC
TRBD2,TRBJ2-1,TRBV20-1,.,CSADGPGTRTRNEQFF,TGCAGTGCTGACGGACCCGGGACTAGGACTCGCAATGAGCAGTTCTTC
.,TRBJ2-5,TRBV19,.,CASSLGTAGETQYF,TGTGCCAGTAGTCTTGGGACTGCTGGGGAGACCCAGTACTTC
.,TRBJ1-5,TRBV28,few,CASSPGPPRQPQHF,TGTGCCAGCAGTCCCGGGCCCCCTAGACAGCCCCAGCATTTT
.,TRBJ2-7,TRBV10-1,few,CASSDSSYEQYF,TGCGCCAGCAGTGATAGTTCCTACGAGCAGTACTTC
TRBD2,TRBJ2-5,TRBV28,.,CASSSGRRETQYF,TGTGCCAGCAGTTCCGGGAGGAGAGAGACCCAGTACTTC
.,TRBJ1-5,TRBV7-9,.,CASSLTEHQPQHF,TGTGCCAGCAGTCTAACCGAGCATCAGCCCCAGCATTTT
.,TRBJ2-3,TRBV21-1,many,CASSKGYHPEDPTVDTQYF,TGTGCCAGCAGCAAAGGTTACCACCCGGAGGACCCGACAGTCGATACGCAGTATTTT
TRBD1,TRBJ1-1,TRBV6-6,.,CASSYGTENTEAFF,TGTGCCAGCAGTTACGGGACAGAGAACACTGAAGCTTTCTTT
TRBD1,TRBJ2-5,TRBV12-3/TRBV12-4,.,CASSPGTGVKETQYF,TGTGCCAGCAGTCCCGGGACAGGGGTCAAAGAGACCCAGTACTTC
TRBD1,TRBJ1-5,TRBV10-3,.,CAIRETGANQPQHF,TGTGCCATCAGGGAGACAGGGGCGAATCAGCCCCAGCATTTT
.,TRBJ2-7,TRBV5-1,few,CASSLTGTHNEQYF,TGCGCCAGCAGCTTGACCGGGACCCATAACGAGCAGTACTTC
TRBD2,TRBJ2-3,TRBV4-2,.,CASSQVAGEAADTQYF,TGTGCCAGCAGCCAAGTTGCGGGGGAGGCTGCAGATACGCAGTATTTT
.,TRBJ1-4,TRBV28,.,CASRAPGREKLFF,TGTGCCAGCAGGGCCCCCGGACGCGAAAAACTGTTTTTT
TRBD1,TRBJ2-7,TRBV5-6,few,CASSLEDRGTFGEQYF,TGTGCCAGCAGCTTGGAAGACAGGGGTACATTCGGAGAGCAGTACTTC
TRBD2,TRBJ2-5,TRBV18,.,CASSREISGRGETQYF,TGTGCCAGCTCCCGGGAGATTAGCGGGAGAGGAGAGACCCAGTACTTC
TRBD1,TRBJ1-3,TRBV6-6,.,CACRTGVATIYF,TGTGCCTGCCGGACAGGGGTAGCGACCATATATTTT
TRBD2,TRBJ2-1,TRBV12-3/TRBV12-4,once,CASSTIRPGHFGTSGSGEQFF,TGTGCCAGCAGTACAATACGTCCGGGACACTTCGGAACTAGCGGGAGTGGTGAGCAGTTCTTC
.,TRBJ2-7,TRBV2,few,CASSERSSYEQYF,TGTGCCAGCAGTGAAAGAAGCTCCTACGAGCAGTACTTC
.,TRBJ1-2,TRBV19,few,CASSIAEGYTF,TGTGCCAGTAGTATTGCGGAGGGCTACACCTTC
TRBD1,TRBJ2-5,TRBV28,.,CASRNPGQGGETQYF,TGTGCCAGCAGGAACCCGGGACAGGGAGGAGAGACCCAGTACTTC
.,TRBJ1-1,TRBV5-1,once,CASRRPGTTNTEAFF,TGCGCCAGCAGGAGGCCCGGGACCACGAACACTGAAGCTTTCTTT
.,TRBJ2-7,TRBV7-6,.,CASSLARRTLRGVEQYF,TGTGCCAGCAGCTTAGCGAGACGGACATTAAGAGGTGTCGAGCAGTACTTC
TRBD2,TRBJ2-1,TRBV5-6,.,CASSLETSGFYNEQFF,TGTGCCAGCAGCTTGGAAACTAGCGGATTCTACAATGAGCAGTTCTTC
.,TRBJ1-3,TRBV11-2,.,CASSLDSFSGNTVYF,TGTGCCAGCAGCTTGGACAGTTTCTCTGGAAACACCGTATATTTT
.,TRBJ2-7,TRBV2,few,CASSRESYEQYF,TGTGCCAGCAGCAGGGAGAGCTACGAGCAGTACTTC
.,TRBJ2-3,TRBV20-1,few,CSARTQGTSTDTQYF,TGCAGTGCTAGAACCCAGGGCACTAGCACAGATACGCAGTATTTT
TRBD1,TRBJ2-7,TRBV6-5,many,CASSYSRGQGPSVEQYF,TGTGCCAGCAGTTACTCGAGGGGACAGGGTCCTAGCGTGGAGCAGTACTTC